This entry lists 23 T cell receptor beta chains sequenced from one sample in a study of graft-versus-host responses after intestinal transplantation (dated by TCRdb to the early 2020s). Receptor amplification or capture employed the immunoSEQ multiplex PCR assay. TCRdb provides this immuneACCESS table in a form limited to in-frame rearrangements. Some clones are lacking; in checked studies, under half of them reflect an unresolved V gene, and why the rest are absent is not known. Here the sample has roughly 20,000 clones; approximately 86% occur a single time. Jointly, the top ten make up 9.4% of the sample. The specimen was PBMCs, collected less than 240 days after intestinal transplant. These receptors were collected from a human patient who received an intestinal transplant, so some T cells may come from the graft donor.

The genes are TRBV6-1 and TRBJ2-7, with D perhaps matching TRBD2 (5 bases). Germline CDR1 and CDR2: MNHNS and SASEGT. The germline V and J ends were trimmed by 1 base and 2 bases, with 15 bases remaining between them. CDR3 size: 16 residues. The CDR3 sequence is CASSEGAVWRTYEQYF. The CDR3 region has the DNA TGTGCCAGCAGTGAAGGAGCGGTTTGGAGAACCTACGAGCAGTACTTC.

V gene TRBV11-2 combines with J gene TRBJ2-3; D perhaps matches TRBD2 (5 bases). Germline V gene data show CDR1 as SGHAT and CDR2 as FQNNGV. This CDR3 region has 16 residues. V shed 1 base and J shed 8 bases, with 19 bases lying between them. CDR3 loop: CASSLGGRGPYGTQYF. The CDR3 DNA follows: TGTGCCAGCAGCTTAGGTGGTAGAGGGCCCTATGGTACGCAGTATTTT.

The CDR3 nucleotides are TGTGCCAGCAGCTCCAGGCCGGCTCCCGCGACCGGTACCACCTACGAGCAGTACTTC. It is translated as CASSSRPAPATGTTYEQYF. This chain joins TRBV9 and TRBJ2-7; D uncertain. V was pared by 4 bases and J by 2 bases, with 28 bases between. The CDR3 length is 19 residues. CDR1 and CDR2 (germline): SGDLS, YYNGEE.

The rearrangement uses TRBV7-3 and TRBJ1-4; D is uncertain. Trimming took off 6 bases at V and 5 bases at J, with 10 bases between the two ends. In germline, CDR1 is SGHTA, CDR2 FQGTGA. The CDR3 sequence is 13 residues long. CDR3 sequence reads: CASRRRLNEKLFF. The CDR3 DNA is TGTGCCAGCAGGCGGCGCCTAAATGAAAAACTGTTTTTT.

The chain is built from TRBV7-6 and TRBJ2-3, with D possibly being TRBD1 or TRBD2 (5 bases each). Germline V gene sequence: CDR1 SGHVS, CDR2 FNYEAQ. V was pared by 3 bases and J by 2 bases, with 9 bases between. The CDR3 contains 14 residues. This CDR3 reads CASSFLGDTDTQYF. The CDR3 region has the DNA TGTGCCAGCAGCTTTTTGGGGGACACAGATACGCAGTATTTT.

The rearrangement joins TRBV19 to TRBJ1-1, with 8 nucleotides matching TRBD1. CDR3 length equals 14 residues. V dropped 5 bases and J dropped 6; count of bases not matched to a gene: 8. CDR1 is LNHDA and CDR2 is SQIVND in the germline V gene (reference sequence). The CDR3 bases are TGTGCCAGTAGTTCCTGGACAGGGAATCCTGAAGCTTTCTTT. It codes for CASSSWTGNPEAFF.

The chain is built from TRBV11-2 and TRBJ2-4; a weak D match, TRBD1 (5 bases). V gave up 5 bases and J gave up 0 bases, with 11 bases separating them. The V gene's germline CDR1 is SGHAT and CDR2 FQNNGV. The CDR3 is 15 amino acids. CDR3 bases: TGTGCCAGCAGCCAGGGTTATCTAGCCAAAAACATTCAGTACTTC. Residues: CASSQGYLAKNIQYF.

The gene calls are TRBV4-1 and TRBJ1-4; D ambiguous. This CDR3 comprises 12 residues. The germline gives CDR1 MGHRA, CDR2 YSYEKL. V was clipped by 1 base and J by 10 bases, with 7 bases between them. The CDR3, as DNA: TGCGCCAGCAGCCAAGTAGCCCCAAAACTGTTTTTT. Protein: CASSQVAPKLFF.

The CDR3 spells CASSFGTGKNSPLHF. CDR3 in DNA: TGTGCCAGTAGTTTCGGGACAGGGAAAAATTCACCCCTCCACTTT. The chain carries TRBV19 and TRBJ1-6; 9 bases fit TRBD1. This CDR3 is built from 15 residues. The ends lost 5 bases at V and 7 bases at J; junction bases unmatched: 6. Germline loops: CDR1 LNHDA, CDR2 SQIVND (reference sequence).

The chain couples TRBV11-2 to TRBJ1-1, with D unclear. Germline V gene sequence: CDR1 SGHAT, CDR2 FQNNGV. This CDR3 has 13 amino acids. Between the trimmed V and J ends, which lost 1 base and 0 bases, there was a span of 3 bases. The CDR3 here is CASSLGVNTEAFF. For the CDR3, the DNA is TGTGCCAGCAGCTTAGGGGTGAACACTGAAGCTTTCTTT.

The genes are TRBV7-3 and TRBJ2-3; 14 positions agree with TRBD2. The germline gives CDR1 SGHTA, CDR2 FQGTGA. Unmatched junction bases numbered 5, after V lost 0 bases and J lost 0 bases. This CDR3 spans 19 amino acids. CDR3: CASSLTGTSGGTSTDTQYF. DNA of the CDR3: TGTGCCAGCAGCTTAACTGGGACTAGCGGGGGAACTAGCACAGATACGCAGTATTTT.

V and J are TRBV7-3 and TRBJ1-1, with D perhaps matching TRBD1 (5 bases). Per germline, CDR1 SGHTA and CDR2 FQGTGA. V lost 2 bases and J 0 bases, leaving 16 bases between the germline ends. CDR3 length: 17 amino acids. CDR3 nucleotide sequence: TGTGCCAGCAGCTTATTTCCGGGGGATCGGATGAACACTGAAGCTTTCTTT. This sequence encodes CASSLFPGDRMNTEAFF.

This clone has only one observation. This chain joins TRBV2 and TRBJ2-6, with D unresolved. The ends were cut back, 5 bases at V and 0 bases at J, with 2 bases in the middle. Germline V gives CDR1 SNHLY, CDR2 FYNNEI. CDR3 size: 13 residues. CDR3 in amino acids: CASSNSGANVLTF. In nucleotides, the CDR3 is TGTGCCAGCAGTAACTCTGGGGCCAACGTCCTGACTTTC. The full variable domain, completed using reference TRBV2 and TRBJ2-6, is EPEVTQTPSHQVTQMGQEVILRCVPISNHLYFYWYRQILGQKVEFLVSFYNNEISEKSEIFDDQFSVERPDGSNFTLKIRSTKLEDSAMYFCASSNSGANVLTFGAGSRLTVL.

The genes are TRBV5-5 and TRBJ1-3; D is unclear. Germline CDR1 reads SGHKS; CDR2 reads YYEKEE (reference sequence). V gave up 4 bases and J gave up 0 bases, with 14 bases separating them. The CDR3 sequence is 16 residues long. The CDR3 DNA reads TGTGCCAGCAGCACGGGTAACAGAGACTCTGGAAACACCATATATTTT. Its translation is CASSTGNRDSGNTIYF.

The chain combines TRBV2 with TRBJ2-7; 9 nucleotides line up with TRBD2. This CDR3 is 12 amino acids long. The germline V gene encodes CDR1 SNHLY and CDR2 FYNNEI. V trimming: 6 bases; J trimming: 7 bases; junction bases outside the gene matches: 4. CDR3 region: CASSGTSQEQYF. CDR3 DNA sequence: TGTGCCAGCAGCGGGACTAGCCAAGAGCAGTACTTC. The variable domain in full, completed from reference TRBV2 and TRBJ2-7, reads EPEVTQTPSHQVTQMGQEVILRCVPISNHLYFYWYRQILGQKVEFLVSFYNNEISEKSEIFDDQFSVERPDGSNFTLKIRSTKLEDSAMYFCASSGTSQEQYFGPGTRLTVT.

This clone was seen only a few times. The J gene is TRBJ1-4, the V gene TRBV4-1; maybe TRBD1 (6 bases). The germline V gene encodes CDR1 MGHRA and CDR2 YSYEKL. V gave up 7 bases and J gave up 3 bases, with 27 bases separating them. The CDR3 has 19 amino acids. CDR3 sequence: CASIPPGDKGLGPNEKLFF. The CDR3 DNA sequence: TGCGCCAGCATCCCCCCCGGGGACAAGGGTCTGGGCCCTAATGAAAAACTGTTTTTT.

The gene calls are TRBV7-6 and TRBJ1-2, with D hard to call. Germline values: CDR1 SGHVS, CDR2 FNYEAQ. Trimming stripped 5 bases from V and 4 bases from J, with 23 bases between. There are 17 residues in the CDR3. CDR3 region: CASSVAIESRKIYGYTF. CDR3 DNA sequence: TGTGCCAGCAGCGTCGCTATTGAATCTCGAAAGATCTATGGCTACACCTTC.

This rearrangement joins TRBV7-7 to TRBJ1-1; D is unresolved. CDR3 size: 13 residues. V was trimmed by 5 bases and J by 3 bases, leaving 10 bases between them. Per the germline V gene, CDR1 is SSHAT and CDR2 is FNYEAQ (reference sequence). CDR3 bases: TGTGCCAGCAGCATTAACCGATACACTGAAGCTTTCTTT. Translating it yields CASSINRYTEAFF.

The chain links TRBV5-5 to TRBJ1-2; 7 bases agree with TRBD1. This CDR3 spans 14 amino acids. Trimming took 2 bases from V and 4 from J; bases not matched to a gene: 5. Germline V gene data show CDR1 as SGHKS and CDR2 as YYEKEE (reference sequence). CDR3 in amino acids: CASSFSTGTYGYTF. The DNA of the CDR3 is TGTGCCAGCAGCTTCTCGACAGGGACCTATGGCTACACCTTC.

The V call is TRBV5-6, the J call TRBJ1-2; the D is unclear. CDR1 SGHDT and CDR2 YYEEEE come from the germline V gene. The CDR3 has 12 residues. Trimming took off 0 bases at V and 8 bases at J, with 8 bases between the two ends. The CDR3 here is CASSLGEWGYTF. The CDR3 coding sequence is TGTGCCAGCAGCTTGGGAGAGTGGGGCTACACCTTC.

The CDR3, as DNA: TGTGCCAGTAGCAACTCGGGACGGTACGAGCAGTACTTC. It is translated as CASSNSGRYEQYF. The V and J genes are TRBV19 and TRBJ2-7, with D tentatively TRBD1 or TRBD2 (5 bases each). The CDR3 is made up of 13 amino acids. In germline, CDR1 is LNHDA, CDR2 SQIVND (reference sequence). Deletions cut 6 bases from V and 4 bases from J, with 13 bases between.

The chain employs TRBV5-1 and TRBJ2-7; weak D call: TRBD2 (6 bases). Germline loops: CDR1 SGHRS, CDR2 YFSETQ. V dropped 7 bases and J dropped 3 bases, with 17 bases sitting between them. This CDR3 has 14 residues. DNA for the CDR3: TGCGCCAGCCGCCGGGACTTACTCTACTACGAGCAGTACTTC. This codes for CASRRDLLYYEQYF.

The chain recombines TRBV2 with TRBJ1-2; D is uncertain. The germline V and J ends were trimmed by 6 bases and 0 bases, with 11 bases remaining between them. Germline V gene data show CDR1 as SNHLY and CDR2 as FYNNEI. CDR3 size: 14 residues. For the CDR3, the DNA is TGTGCCAGCAGGGTTCAATTAGCTAACTATGGCTACACCTTC. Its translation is CASRVQLANYGYTF. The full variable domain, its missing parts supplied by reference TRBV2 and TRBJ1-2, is EPEVTQTPSHQVTQMGQEVILRCVPISNHLYFYWYRQILGQKVEFLVSFYNNEISEKSEIFDDQFSVERPDGSNFTLKIRSTKLEDSAMYFCASRVQLANYGYTFGSGTRLTVV.